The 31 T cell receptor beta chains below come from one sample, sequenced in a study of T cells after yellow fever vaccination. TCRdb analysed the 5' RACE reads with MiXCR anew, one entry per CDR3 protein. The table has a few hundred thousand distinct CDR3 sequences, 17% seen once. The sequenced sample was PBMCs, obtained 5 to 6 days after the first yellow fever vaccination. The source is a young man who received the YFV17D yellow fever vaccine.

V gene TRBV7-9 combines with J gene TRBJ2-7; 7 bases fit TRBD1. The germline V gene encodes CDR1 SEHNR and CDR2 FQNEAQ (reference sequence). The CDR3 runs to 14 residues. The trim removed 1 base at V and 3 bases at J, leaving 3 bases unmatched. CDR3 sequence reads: CASSLGDSYYEQYF. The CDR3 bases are TGTGCCAGCAGCTTAGGGGACAGCTACTACGAGCAGTACTTC. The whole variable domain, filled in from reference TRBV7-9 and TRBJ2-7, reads DTGVSQNPRHKITKRGQNVTFRCDPISEHNRLYWYRQTLGQGPEFLTYFQNEAQLEKSRLLSDRFSAERPKGSFSTLEIQRTEQGDSAMYLCASSLGDSYYEQYFGPGTRLTVT.

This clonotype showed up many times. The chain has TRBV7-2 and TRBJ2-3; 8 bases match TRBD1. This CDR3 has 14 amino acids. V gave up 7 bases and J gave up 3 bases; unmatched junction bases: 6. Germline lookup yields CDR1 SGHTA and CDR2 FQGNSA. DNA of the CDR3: TGTGCCAGCACCAACCGACAGGGGACAGATACGCAGTATTTT. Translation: CASTNRQGTDTQYF.

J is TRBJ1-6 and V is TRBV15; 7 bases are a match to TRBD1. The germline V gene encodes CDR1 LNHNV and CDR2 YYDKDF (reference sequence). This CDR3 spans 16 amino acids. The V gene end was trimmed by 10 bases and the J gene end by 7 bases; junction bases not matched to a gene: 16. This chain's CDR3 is CASRDREGARNSPLHF. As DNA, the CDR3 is TGTGCCAGCAGAGATAGGGAGGGGGCGAGAAATTCACCCCTCCACTTT. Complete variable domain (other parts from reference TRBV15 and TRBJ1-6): DAMVIQNPRYQVTQFGKPVTLSCSQTLNHNVMYWYQQKSSQAPKLLFHYYDKDFNNEADTPDNFQSRRPNTSFCFLDIRSPGLGDTAMYLCASRDREGARNSPLHFGNGTRLTVT.

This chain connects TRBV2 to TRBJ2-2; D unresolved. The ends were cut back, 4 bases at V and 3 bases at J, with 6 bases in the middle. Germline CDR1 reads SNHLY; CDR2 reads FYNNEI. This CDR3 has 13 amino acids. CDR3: CASSGSDTGELFF. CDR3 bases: TGTGCCAGCAGTGGTTCAGACACCGGGGAGCTGTTTTTT. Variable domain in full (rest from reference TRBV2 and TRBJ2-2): EPEVTQTPSHQVTQMGQEVILRCVPISNHLYFYWYRQILGQKVEFLVSFYNNEISEKSEIFDDQFSVERPDGSNFTLKIRSTKLEDSAMYFCASSGSDTGELFFGEGSRLTVL.

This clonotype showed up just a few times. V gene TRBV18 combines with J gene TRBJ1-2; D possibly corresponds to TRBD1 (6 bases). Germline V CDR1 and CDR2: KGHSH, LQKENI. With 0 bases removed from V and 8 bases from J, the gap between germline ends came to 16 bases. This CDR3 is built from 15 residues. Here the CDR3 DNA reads TGTGCCAGCTCACCACCTAGGGGGGGCGCGGACGGCTACACCTTC. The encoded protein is CASSPPRGGADGYTF.

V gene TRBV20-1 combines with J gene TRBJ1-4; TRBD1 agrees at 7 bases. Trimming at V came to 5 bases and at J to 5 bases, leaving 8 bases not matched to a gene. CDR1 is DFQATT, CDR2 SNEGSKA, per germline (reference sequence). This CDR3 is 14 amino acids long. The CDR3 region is CSAEKTGLNEKLFF. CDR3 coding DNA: TGCAGTGCTGAGAAGACAGGGTTGAATGAAAAACTGTTTTTT.

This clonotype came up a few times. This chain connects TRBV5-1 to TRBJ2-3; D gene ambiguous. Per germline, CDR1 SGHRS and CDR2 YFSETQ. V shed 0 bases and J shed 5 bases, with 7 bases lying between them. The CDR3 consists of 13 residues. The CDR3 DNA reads TGCGCCAGCAGCTTGGATCCGGTAGATACGCAGTATTTT. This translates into CASSLDPVDTQYF.

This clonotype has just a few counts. The CDR3 reads CASSTTGVVANEKLFF. Written as DNA, the CDR3 is TGCGCCAGCAGCACAACAGGGGTAGTGGCTAATGAAAAACTGTTTTTT. V usage is TRBV5-1 and J usage is TRBJ1-4; 7 bases are a match to TRBD1. This CDR3 has 16 amino acids. CDR1 and CDR2 from the germline V gene are SGHRS and YFSETQ. V lost 4 bases, J lost 3 bases, and 9 bases stayed unmatched.

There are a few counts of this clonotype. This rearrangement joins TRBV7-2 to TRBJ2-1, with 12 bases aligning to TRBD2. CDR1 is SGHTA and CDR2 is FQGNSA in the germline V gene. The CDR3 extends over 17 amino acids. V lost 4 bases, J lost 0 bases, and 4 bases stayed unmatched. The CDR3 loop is CASSSPTSGGSYNEQFF. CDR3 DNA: TGTGCCAGCAGCTCACCGACTAGCGGGGGCTCCTACAATGAGCAGTTCTTC.

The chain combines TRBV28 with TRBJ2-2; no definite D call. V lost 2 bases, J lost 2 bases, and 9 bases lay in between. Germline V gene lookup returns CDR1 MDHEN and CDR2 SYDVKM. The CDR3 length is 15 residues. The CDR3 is CASSLQNPNTGELFF. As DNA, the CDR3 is TGTGCCAGCAGTTTACAGAACCCCAACACCGGGGAGCTGTTTTTT.

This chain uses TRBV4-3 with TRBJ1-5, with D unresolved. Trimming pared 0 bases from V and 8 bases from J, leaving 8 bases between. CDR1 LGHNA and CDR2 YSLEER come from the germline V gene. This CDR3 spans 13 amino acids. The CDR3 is CASSQDYSEPQHF. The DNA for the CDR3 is TGCGCCAGCAGCCAAGATTACAGTGAGCCCCAGCATTTT.

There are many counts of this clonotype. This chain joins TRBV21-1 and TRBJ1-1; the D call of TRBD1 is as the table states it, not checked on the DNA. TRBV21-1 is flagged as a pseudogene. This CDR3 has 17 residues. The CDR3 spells CASSPLIGQGTNTEAFF. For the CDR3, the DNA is TGTGCCAGCAGCCCCCTAATAGGACAGGGGACGAACACTGAAGCTTTCTTT.

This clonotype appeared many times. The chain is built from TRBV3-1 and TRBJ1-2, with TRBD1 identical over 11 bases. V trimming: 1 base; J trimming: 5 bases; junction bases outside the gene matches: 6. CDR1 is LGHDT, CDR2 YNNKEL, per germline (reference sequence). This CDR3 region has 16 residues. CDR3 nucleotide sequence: TGTGCCAGCAGCCAAGGGGACAGGGGGGCCCCTTATGGCTACACCTTC. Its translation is CASSQGDRGAPYGYTF.

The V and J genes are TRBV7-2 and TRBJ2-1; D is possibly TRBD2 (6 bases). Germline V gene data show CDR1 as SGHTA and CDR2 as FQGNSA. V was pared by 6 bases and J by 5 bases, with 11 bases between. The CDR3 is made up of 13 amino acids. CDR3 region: CASRQTSNNEQFF. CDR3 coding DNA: TGTGCCAGCAGGCAGACTAGTAACAATGAGCAGTTCTTC.

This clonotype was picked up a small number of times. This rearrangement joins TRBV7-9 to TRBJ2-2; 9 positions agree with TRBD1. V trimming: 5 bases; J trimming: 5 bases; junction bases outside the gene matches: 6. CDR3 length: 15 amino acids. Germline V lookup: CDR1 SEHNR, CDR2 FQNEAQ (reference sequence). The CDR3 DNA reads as TGTGCCAGCAGCGAGACCGGGACAGGGACCGGGGAGCTGTTTTTT. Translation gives CASSETGTGTGELFF.

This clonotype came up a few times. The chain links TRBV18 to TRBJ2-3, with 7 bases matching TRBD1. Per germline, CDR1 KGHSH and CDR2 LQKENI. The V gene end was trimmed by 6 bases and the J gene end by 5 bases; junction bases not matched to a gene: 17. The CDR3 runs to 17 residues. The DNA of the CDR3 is TGTGCCAGCTCGTTCCGGGCGGACAGGTATCTTGAAGATACGCAGTATTTT. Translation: CASSFRADRYLEDTQYF.

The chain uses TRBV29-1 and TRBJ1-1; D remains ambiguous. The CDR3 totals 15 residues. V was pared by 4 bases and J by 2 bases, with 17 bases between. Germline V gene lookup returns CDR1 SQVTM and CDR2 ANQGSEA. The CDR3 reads CSVGGRLQINTEAFF. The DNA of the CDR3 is TGCAGCGTTGGAGGGCGGTTACAGATAAACACTGAAGCTTTCTTT.

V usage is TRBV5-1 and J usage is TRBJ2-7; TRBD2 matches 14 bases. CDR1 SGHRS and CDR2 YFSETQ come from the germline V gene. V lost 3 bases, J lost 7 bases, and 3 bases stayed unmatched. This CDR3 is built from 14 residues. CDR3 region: CASSYGTSGGEQYV. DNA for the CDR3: TGCGCCAGCAGCTACGGGACTAGCGGGGGTGAGCAGTACGTC.

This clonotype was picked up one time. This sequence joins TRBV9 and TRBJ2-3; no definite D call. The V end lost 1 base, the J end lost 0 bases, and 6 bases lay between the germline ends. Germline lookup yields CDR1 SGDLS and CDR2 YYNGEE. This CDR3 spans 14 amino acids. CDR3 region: CASSVSTSTDTQYF. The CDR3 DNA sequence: TGTGCCAGCAGCGTATCTACGAGCACAGATACGCAGTATTTT.

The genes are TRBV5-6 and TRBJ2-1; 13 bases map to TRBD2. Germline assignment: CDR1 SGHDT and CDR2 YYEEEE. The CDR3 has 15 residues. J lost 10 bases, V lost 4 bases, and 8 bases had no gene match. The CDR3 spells CASSGPGLAGQEQFF. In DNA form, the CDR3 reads TGTGCCAGCAGCGGACCGGGACTAGCGGGGCAGGAGCAGTTCTTC.

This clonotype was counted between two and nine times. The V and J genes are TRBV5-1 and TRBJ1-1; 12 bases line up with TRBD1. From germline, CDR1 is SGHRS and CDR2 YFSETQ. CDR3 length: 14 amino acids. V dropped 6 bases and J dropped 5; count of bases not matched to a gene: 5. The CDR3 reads CASTPGQGATEAFF. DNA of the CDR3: TGCGCCAGCACCCCGGGACAGGGGGCGACTGAAGCTTTCTTT.

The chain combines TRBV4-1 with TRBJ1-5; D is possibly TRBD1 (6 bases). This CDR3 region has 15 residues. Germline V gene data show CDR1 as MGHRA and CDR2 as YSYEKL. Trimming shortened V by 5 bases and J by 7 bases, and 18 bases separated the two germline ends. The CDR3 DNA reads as TGCGCCAGCAGCACACAAGAGATCGGGGGCCAGCCCCAGCATTTT. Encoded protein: CASSTQEIGGQPQHF.

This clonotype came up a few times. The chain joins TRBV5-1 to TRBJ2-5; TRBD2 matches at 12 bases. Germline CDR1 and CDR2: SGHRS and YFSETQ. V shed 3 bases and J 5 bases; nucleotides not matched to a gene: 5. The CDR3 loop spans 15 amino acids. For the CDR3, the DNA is TGCGCCAGCAGCTCCCTAGCGGGGGGGCTGGAGACCCAGTACTTC. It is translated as CASSSLAGGLETQYF.

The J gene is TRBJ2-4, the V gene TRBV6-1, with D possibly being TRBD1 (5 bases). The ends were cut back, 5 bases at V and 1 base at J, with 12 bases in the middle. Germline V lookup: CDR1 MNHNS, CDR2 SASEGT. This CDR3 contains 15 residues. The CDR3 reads CASSLRGAAKNIQYF. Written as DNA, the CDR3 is TGTGCCAGCAGTCTTAGGGGTGCGGCCAAAAACATTCAGTACTTC.

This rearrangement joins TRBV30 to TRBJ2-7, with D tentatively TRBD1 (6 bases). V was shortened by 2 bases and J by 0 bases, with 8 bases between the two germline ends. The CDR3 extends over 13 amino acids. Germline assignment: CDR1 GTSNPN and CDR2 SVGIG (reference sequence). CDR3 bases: TGTGCCTGGAGTACAGGGAGCTCCTACGAGCAGTACTTC. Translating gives CAWSTGSSYEQYF.

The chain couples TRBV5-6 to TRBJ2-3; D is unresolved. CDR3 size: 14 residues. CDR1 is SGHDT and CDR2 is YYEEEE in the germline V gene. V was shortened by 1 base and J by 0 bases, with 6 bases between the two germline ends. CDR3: CASSLRISTDTQYF. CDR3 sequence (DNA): TGTGCCAGCAGCTTGCGGATTAGCACAGATACGCAGTATTTT.

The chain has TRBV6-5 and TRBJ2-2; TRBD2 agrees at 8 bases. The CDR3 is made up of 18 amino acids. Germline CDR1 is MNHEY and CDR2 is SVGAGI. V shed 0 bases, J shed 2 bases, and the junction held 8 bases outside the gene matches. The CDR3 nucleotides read TGTGCCAGCAGTTACTCGATTCTACTAGCGGTAAACACCGGGGAGCTGTTTTTT. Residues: CASSYSILLAVNTGELFF.

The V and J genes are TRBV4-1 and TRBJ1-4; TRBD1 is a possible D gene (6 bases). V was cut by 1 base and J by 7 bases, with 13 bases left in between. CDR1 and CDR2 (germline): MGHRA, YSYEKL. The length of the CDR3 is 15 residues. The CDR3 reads CASSQGTGSPEKLFF. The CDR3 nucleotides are TGCGCCAGCAGCCAAGGCACAGGGTCCCCTGAAAAACTGTTTTTT.

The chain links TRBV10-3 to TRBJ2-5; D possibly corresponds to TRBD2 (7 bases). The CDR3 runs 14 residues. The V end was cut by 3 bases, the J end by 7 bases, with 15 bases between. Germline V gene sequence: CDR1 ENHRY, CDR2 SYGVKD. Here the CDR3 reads CAISDPGGEATQYF. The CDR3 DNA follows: TGTGCCATCAGTGACCCGGGGGGCGAGGCGACCCAGTACTTC.

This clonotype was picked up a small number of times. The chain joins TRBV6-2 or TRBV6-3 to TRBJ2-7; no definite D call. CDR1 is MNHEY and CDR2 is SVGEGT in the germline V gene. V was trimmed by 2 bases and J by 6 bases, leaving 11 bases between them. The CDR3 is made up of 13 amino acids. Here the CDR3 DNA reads TGTGCCAGCAGTTACGGGGTTGAGCGCGAGCAGTACTTC. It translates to CASSYGVEREQYF.

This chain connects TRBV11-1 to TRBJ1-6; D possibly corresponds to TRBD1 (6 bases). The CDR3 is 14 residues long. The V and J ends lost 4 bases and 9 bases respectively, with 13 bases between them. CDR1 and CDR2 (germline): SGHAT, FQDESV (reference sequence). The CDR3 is CASSYRAEVSPLHF. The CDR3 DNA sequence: TGTGCCAGCAGCTACAGGGCCGAGGTTTCACCCCTCCACTTT.